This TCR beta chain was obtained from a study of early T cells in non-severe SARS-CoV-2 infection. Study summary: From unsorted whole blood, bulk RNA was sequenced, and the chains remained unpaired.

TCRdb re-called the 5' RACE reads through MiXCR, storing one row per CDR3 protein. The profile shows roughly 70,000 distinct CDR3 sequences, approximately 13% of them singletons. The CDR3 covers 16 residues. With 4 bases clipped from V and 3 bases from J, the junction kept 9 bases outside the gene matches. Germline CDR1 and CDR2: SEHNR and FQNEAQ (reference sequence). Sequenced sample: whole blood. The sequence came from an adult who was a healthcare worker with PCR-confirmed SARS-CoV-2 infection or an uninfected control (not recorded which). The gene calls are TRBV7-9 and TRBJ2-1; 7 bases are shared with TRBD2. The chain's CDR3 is CASSYLASGLYNEQFF. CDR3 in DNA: TGTGCCAGCAGCTACCTGGCTAGCGGCCTCTACAATGAGCAGTTCTTC.